These T cell receptor beta chains were read from a single sample in a study of shared clonotypes between healthy human individuals. Profiling relied on immunoSEQ multiplex PCR, and the TCRdb table lists in-frame clones only, not all of them. The sample has approximately 650,000 clones; nearly 97% are singletons. Material for sequencing was naive CD8+ T cells sorted from blood. Receptor source: a woman in her 30s in good health. CDR3s include the opening cysteine and the closing phenylalanine or tryptophan. The D gene is left open where the match is weak. Some rows mark clone size as missing; the rest say once, few, many or name a class of expanded clone.

D	V	size	J	DNA	CDR3
-	TRBV4-1	-	TRBJ2-5	TGCGCCAGCAGCCACCGATCGGGAGCCCAAGAGACCCAGTACTTC	CASSHRSGAQETQYF
-	TRBV4-1	-	TRBJ2-3	TGCGCCAGCAGCCAAGAGGCGGGGCTAACTAGCACAGATACGCAGTATTTT	CASSQEAGLTSTDTQYF
-	TRBV6-5	-	TRBJ2-7	TGTGCCAGCAGTTACTCAACTGGTTACGAGCAGTACTTC	CASSYSTGYEQYF
-	TRBV5-1	-	TRBJ2-7	TGCGCCAGCAGCCCGGGAAGTAATACCTACGAGCAGTACTTC	CASSPGSNTYEQYF
TRBD1	TRBV28	-	TRBJ1-1	TGTGCCAGCACCGACAACTCCGGGACAGGGTACGGAGCTTTCTTT	CASTDNSGTGYGAFF
-	TRBV9	-	TRBJ2-1	TGTGCCAGCAGCCCCCTCTCGAGCTCCTACAATGAGCAGTTCTTC	CASSPLSSSYNEQFF
TRBD1	TRBV27	-	TRBJ1-5	TGTGCCAGCAGTTTATCACCTGGGACAGGAAATCAGCCCCAGCATTTT	CASSLSPGTGNQPQHF
TRBD1	TRBV7-6	once	TRBJ1-3	TGTGCCAGCAGCTTAAGGGACAGGGGGGCGATATCTGGAAACACCATATATTTT	CASSLRDRGAISGNTIYF
-	TRBV27	once	TRBJ2-1	TGTGCCAGCACCTTTGAGGGCGATCACAATGAGCAGTTCTTC	CASTFEGDHNEQFF
TRBD1	TRBV5-8	-	TRBJ1-1	TGTGCCAGCAGCTTGGCCCCGGACAGGGAATCGTTCACTGAAGCTTTCTTT	CASSLAPDRESFTEAFF
TRBD1	TRBV6-1	-	TRBJ1-5	TGTGCCAGCAGTGAGACAGGGGCCCCGAATCAGCCCCAGCATTTT	CASSETGAPNQPQHF
-	TRBV28	-	TRBJ2-4	TGTGCCAGCAGTATTTTTTGGGCCGCGAACCTAGCCAAAAACATTCAGTACTTC	CASSIFWAANLAKNIQYF
-	TRBV19	-	TRBJ2-7	TGTGCCAGTAGTATAGACTTAGAATCTAGCGAGCAGTACTTC	CASSIDLESSEQYF
-	TRBV11-2	-	TRBJ2-7	TGTGCCAGCAGCTTCAGGGACGCAGCCTACGAGCAGTACTTC	CASSFRDAAYEQYF
TRBD2	TRBV19	-	TRBJ2-1	TGTGCCAGTAGTATGACGGCCACAATTAGCGGGCGATACAATGAGCAGTTCTTC	CASSMTATISGRYNEQFF
-	TRBV2	-	TRBJ1-6	TGTGCCAGCAGTGATACGGGGTCGGCCCTCCACTTT	CASSDTGSALHF
TRBD1	TRBV11-1	-	TRBJ1-2	TGTGCCAGCAGCGAGGGGACAGGGTTTGGCTACACCTTC	CASSEGTGFGYTF
TRBD2	TRBV4-2	-	TRBJ2-1	TGTGCCAGCAGCTCTAGCGGGAGTACCGATGAGCAGTTCTTC	CASSSSGSTDEQFF
TRBD1	TRBV14	-	TRBJ2-7	TGTGCCAGCATATCCTCGGGACAGGGGGCGGTGAGATACGAGCAGTACTTC	CASISSGQGAVRYEQYF
-	TRBV19	-	TRBJ2-7	TGTGCCAGTAGTGCATCACAGGGAGGGAGCGAGCAGTACTTC	CASSASQGGSEQYF
-	TRBV5-4	-	TRBJ1-5	TGTGCCAGCAGCTTGGACAGGGAAAACCAGCCCCAGCATTTT	CASSLDRENQPQHF
-	TRBV28	-	TRBJ2-1	TGTGCCAGCAGACAGGACAGGGAGGGCTACAATGAGCAGTTCTTC	CASRQDREGYNEQFF
-	TRBV4-1	-	TRBJ1-1	TGCGCCAGCAGCGCGGGTAGGGCTGAAGCTTTCTTT	CASSAGRAEAFF
TRBD1	TRBV6-1	-	TRBJ1-4	TGTGCCAGCAGTGACGACAGGGCTAATGAAAAACTGTTTTTT	CASSDDRANEKLFF
-	TRBV10-3	-	TRBJ1-5	TGTGCCATCAGTGACTTGTTAGGGGAAAATCAGCCCCAGCATTTT	CAISDLLGENQPQHF
-	TRBV19	-	TRBJ2-2	TGTGCCAGTAGTACTTCCGGGGGCGGGGAGCTGTTTTTT	CASSTSGGGELFF
-	TRBV7-8	-	TRBJ1-5	TGTGCCAGCAGCTTTTATGGTCAGCCCCAGCATTTT	CASSFYGQPQHF
TRBD1	TRBV19	-	TRBJ2-1	TGTGCCAGTAGTATCGGATCGGACAGGGGGCTGGGTAATGAGCAGTTCTTC	CASSIGSDRGLGNEQFF
-	TRBV11-2	-	TRBJ2-3	TGTGCCAGCAGCCAGGGTGGGGATACGCAGTATTTT	CASSQGGDTQYF
TRBD1	TRBV11-2	-	TRBJ1-1	TGTGCCAGCAGCTTAACCAGGACAGGGAACACTGAAGCTTTCTTT	CASSLTRTGNTEAFF
-	TRBV28	-	TRBJ2-2	TGTGCCAGCAGTTTAGTAGGGATGGACAACACCGGGGAGCTGTTTTTT	CASSLVGMDNTGELFF
-	TRBV27	-	TRBJ2-7	TGTGCCAGCAGTTCTCATTCAGGGTTGCGCTCCTACGAGCAGTACTTC	CASSSHSGLRSYEQYF
-	TRBV27	-	TRBJ2-6	TGTGCCAGCAGGCCTTTGGGGAGCTCTGGGGCCAACGTCCTGACTTTC	CASRPLGSSGANVLTF
-	TRBV19	-	TRBJ1-1	TGTGCCAGTAGCTACGGAATGAACACTGAAGCTTTCTTT	CASSYGMNTEAFF
-	TRBV2	once	TRBJ2-3	TGTGCCACCAGCAGTGGAAGCACAGATACGCAGTATTTT	CATSSGSTDTQYF
-	TRBV2	-	TRBJ2-7	TGTGCCAGCAGCCCCGGTGGACCTTATTTGGGGGAGCAGTACTTC	CASSPGGPYLGEQYF
-	TRBV29-1	few	TRBJ1-1	TGCAGCGTTGTAGATGGTTATGAAGCTTTCTTT	CSVVDGYEAFF